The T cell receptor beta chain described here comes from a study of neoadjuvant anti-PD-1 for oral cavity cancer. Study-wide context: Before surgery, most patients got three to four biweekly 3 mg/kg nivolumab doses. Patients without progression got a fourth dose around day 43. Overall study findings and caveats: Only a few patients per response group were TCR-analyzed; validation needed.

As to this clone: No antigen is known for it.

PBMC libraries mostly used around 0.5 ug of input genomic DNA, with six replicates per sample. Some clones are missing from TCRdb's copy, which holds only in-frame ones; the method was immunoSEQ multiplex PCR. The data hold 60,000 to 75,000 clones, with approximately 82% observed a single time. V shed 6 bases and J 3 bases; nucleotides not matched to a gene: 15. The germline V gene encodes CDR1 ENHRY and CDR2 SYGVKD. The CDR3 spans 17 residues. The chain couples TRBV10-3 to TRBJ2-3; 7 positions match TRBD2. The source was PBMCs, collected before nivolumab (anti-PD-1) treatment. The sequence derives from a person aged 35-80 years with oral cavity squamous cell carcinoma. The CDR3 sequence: CAIRSIGAGVLTDTQYF. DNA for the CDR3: TGTGCCATCAGATCCATTGGGGCGGGAGTTTTGACAGATACGCAGTATTTT.